This TCR beta chain was identified in a study of T cell responses to AZD1222 COVID-19 vaccine. The table came from immunoSEQ multiplex PCR; TCRdb's copy has only in-frame clones and leaves some out. The data show about 150,000 clones, with more than 85% seen just once and about 3.8% held by the top ten. Per germline, CDR1 MGHDK and CDR2 SYGVNS. This CDR3 spans 15 amino acids. J lost 6 bases, V lost 3 bases, and 7 bases had no gene match. To note about this clone: Its antigen is still unknown.

Findings and caveats of the study: Repertoires were obtained only post-peak T cell response. Most donors were white British, females outnumbered males, and clonal diversity was possibly underestimated. Per reports, nearly half of all spike-specific TCRs target regions that are unmutated in variants. At baseline, seropositivity was found in only five or six AZD1222 recipients.

The rearrangement joins TRBV25-1 to TRBJ2-1, with TRBD2 identical over 8 bases. This sequence originates from an adult in good health. The material sequenced was peripheral blood, taken on day 0 of AZD1222 vaccination. The CDR3 spells CASSELAGGPNEQFF. In DNA form, the CDR3 reads TGTGCCAGCAGTGAGTTGGCGGGAGGCCCCAATGAGCAGTTCTTC.